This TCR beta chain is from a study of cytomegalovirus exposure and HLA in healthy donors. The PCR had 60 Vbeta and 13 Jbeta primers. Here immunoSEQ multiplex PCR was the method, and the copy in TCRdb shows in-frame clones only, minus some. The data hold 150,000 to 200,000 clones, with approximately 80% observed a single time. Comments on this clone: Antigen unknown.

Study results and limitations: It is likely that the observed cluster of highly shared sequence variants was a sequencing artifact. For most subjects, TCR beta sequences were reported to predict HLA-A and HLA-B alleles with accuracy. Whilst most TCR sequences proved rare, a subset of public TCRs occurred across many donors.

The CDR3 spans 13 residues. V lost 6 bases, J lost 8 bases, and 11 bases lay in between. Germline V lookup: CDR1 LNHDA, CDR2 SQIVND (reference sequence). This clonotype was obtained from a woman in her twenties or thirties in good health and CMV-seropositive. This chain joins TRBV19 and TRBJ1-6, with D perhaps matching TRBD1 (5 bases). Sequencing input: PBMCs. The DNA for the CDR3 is TGTGCCAGTAGCCCTACGGGGGATTCACCCCTCCACTTT. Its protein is CASSPTGDSPLHF. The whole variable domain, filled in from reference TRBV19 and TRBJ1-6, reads DGGITQSPKYLFRKEGQNVTLSCEQNLNHDAMYWYRQDPGQGLRLIYYSQIVNDFQKGDIAEGYSVSREKKESFPLTVTSAQKNPTAFYLCASSPTGDSPLHFGNGTRLTVT.